The 11 T cell receptor beta chains below all came from one sample that was sequenced in a study of cytomegalovirus exposure and HLA in healthy donors. Both 60 Vbeta primers and 13 Jbeta primers went into the PCR. Profiling relied on immunoSEQ multiplex PCR, and the TCRdb table lists in-frame clones only, not all of them. Of 120,000 or so clones in the sample, roughly 86% were seen once. What was sequenced was PBMCs. Every receptor here comes from a man between 18 and 35 years old in good health and CMV-seronegative.

In its sample, this clone was seen once. The J gene is TRBJ1-4, the V gene TRBV7-2; D possibly corresponds to TRBD1 (5 bases). Trimming cost V 2 bases and J 8 bases, with 9 bases left between them. CDR3 length: 13 residues. The germline V gene has CDR1 SGHTA and CDR2 FQGNSA. CDR3 nucleotide sequence: TGTGCCAGCAGCTTATCAGGGTACGAAAAACTGTTTTTT. Translation gives CASSLSGYEKLFF.

This clone has more than one count but fewer than ten. V gene TRBV19 combines with J gene TRBJ1-2; D ambiguous. Trimming stripped 0 bases from V and 4 bases from J, with 9 bases between. The CDR3 is 14 amino acids. Germline V gene sequence: CDR1 LNHDA, CDR2 SQIVND (reference sequence). The CDR3 DNA is TGTGCCAGTAGTATAGACAGGCGTCCCTATGGCTACACCTTC. Encoded protein: CASSIDRRPYGYTF.

The CDR3 region is CASSAGGITGELFF. The CDR3 coding sequence is TGTGCCAGCAGCGCCGGAGGTATCACCGGGGAGCTGTTTTTT. V is TRBV9 and J is TRBJ2-2; tentative D call: TRBD2 (5 bases). This CDR3 comprises 14 residues. Per germline, CDR1 SGDLS and CDR2 YYNGEE. Trimming shortened V by 3 bases and J by 4 bases, and 10 bases separated the two germline ends.

The chain has TRBV7-2 and TRBJ1-5; D unclear. The CDR3 length is 12 residues. V was shortened by 2 bases and J by 7 bases, with 6 bases between the two germline ends. Germline V CDR1 and CDR2: SGHTA, FQGNSA. CDR3 bases: TGTGCCAGCAGCTTACCGAGGCAGCCCCAGCATTTT. The encoded protein is CASSLPRQPQHF.

The CDR3 spells CASSLQGSEQYF. The CDR3 bases are TGTGCCAGCAGCCTACAGGGATCCGAGCAGTACTTC. V usage is TRBV2 and J usage is TRBJ2-7; tentatively, D is TRBD1 (6 bases). Germline V gene lookup returns CDR1 SNHLY and CDR2 FYNNEI. The CDR3 runs 12 residues. Trimming removed 6 bases at V and 6 bases at J, with 12 bases between.

The V and J genes are TRBV9 and TRBJ1-3, with TRBD1 matching 7 bases. V gave up 4 bases and J gave up 3 bases; unmatched junction bases: 4. Germline V CDR1 and CDR2: SGDLS, YYNGEE. The CDR3 contains 14 residues. The chain's CDR3 is CASSPRQGGNTIYF. The CDR3 nucleotides read TGTGCCAGCAGCCCTAGACAGGGTGGAAACACCATATATTTT.

The genes are TRBV7-3 and TRBJ2-1, with D uncertain. Germline CDR1 SGHTA, CDR2 FQGTGA. The CDR3 totals 14 residues. V was pared by 6 bases and J by 6 bases, with 15 bases between. CDR3 amino acids: CASSFVSPSNEQFF. The CDR3 DNA reads TGTGCCAGCAGTTTTGTTTCTCCCTCCAATGAGCAGTTCTTC.

The sample holds a few counts of this clone. This chain joins TRBV6-6 and TRBJ2-7, with a tentative D call TRBD1 (6 bases). The V gene lost 6 bases and the J gene lost 4 bases, with 13 bases spanning the gap. This CDR3 spans 13 amino acids. The germline CDR1 and CDR2 sequences are MNHNY and SVGAGI (reference sequence). CDR3 nucleotides: TGTGCCAGCAGCCACAGGGACGGGTACGAGCAGTACTTC. Protein sequence: CASSHRDGYEQYF.

In this sample, this clone turned up a few times. The chain employs TRBV6-5 and TRBJ1-5; 10 nucleotides match TRBD1. V lost 6 bases, J lost 5 bases, and 4 bases stayed unmatched. CDR1 MNHEY and CDR2 SVGAGI come from the germline V gene. There are 14 residues in the CDR3. For the CDR3, the DNA is TGTGCCAGCAGCAGACAGGGGGCCGATCAGCCCCAGCATTTT. Its translation: CASSRQGADQPQHF.

This sequence joins TRBV5-4 and TRBJ1-5, with a weak D call TRBD1 (5 bases). Germline CDR1 is SGHNT and CDR2 is YYREEE (reference sequence). Trimming stripped 2 bases from V and 2 bases from J, with 8 bases between. The CDR3 has 14 amino acids. In DNA, the CDR3 is TGTGCCAGCAGCTTAGGGGTGGGCAATCAGCCCCAGCATTTT. Protein product: CASSLGVGNQPQHF.

This chain joins TRBV5-1 and TRBJ1-6, with TRBD1 matching over 8 bases. There are 16 residues in the CDR3. V lost 1 base and J lost 5; bases outside the gene matches: 5. Germline assignment: CDR1 SGHRS and CDR2 YFSETQ. This CDR3 reads CASSLLGDRNNSPLHF. CDR3 sequence (DNA): TGCGCCAGCAGCTTGTTAGGGGACAGGAATAATTCACCCCTCCACTTT.